This TCR beta chain was profiled in a study of early T cells in non-severe SARS-CoV-2 infection. Study overall: Sequenced material consisted of bulk RNA (from unsorted whole blood), and chains were unpaired.

TCRdb reprocessed the 5' RACE reads via MiXCR and lists one record per CDR3 protein. The sample includes approximately 64,000 distinct CDR3 sequences, around 21% of them seen just once. The CDR3 totals 14 residues. The V end lost 3 bases, the J end lost 0 bases, and 11 bases lay between the germline ends. Germline V gives CDR1 SQVTM, CDR2 ANQGSEA. The sequenced sample was whole blood, obtained at baseline. The TCR comes from an adult who was a healthcare worker with PCR-confirmed SARS-CoV-2 infection or an uninfected control (not recorded which). V usage is TRBV29-1 and J usage is TRBJ1-1, with D perhaps TRBD1 (6 bases). The CDR3 DNA reads as TGCAGCGTTGATGCAGGACAGTTGAACACTGAAGCTTTCTTT. Residues: CSVDAGQLNTEAFF.